This T cell receptor beta chain is from a study of blood T cell repertoires in COVID-19. About the research overall: T cells, B-cell-depleted T cells, or PBMCs provided the cDNA or gDNA that served as material.

Looked up from germline, CDR1 is LNHNV and CDR2 is YYDKDF (reference sequence). This CDR3 spans 13 amino acids. Between the trimmed V and J ends, which lost 6 bases and 4 bases, there was a span of 7 bases. In the original processing: Estimation of nucleated cell counts was performed using reference gene primer amplification. The protocol was immunoSEQ multiplex PCR, while the TCRdb copy is restricted to in-frame clones and leaves out a portion. V and J calls and clone size come straight from that table; D and trimming were deduced from the DNA. The sample lists about 110,000 clones; around nine tenths were seen once.

The source material was peripheral blood. This clonotype originated in a woman in her forties or fifties with acute or convalescent COVID-19. This sequence joins TRBV15 and TRBJ1-6; D remains unclear. CDR3 sequence reads: CATRAAYNSPLHF. CDR3 in DNA: TGTGCCACCAGGGCCGCATATAATTCACCCCTCCACTTT.